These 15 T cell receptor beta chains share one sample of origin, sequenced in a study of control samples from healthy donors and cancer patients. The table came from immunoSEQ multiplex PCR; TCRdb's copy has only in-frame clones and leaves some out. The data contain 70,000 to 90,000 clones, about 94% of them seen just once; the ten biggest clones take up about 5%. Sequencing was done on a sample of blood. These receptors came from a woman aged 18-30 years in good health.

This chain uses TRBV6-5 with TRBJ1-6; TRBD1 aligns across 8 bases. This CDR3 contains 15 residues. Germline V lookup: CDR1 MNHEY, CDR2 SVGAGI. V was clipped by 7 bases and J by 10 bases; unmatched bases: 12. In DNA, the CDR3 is TGTGCCAGCAAACCAGGAACAGGGGGAGGCTCACCCCTCCACTTT. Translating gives CASKPGTGGGSPLHF.

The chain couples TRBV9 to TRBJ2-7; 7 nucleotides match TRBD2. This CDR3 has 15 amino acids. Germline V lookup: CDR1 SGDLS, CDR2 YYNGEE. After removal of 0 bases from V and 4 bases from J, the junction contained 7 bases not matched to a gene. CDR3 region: CASSVAGDYKYEQYF. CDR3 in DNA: TGTGCCAGCAGCGTAGCGGGGGACTATAAATACGAGCAGTACTTC.

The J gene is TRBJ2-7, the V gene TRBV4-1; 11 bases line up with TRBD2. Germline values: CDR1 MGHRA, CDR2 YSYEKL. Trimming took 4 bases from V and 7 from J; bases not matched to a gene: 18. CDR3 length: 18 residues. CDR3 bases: TGCGCCAGCAGCCCTACTACTAGCGGGAGTCAATTGTCGCGGGAGCAGTACTTC. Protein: CASSPTTSGSQLSREQYF.

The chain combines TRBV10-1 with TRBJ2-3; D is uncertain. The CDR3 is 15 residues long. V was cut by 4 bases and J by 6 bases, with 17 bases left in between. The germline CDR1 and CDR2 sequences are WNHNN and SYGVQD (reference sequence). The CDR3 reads CASSAQDSPRDTQYF. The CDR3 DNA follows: TGCGCCAGCAGTGCTCAGGATTCTCCGCGGGATACGCAGTATTTT.

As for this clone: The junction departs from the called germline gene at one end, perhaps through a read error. CDR3 loop: CAISSQGNTEAFF. The CDR3 DNA is TGTGCCATCAGCAGCCAGGGGAACACTGAAGCTTTCTTT. The chain is built from TRBV15 and TRBJ1-1, with D possibly being TRBD1 (5 bases). The CDR3 consists of 13 residues. Germline loops: CDR1 LNHNV, CDR2 YYDKDF (reference sequence).

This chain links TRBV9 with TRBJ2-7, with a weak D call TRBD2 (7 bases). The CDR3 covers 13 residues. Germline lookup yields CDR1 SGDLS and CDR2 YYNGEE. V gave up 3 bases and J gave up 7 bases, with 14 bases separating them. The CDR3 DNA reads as TGTGCCAGCAGCGAGGGGGGGACTTTTGAGCAGTACTTC. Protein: CASSEGGTFEQYF.

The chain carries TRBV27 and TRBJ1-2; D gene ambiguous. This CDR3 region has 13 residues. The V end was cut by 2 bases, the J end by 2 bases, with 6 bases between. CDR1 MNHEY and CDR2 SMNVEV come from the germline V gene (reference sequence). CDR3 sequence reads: CASSLTLNYGYTF. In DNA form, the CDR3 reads TGTGCCAGCAGTTTAACCTTAAACTATGGCTACACCTTC.

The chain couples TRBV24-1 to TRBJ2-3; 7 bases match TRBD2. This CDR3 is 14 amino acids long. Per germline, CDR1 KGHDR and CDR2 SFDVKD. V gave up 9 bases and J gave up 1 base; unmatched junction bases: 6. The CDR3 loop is CATGGGRGTDTQYF. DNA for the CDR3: TGTGCCACCGGGGGGGGACGGGGCACAGATACGCAGTATTTT.

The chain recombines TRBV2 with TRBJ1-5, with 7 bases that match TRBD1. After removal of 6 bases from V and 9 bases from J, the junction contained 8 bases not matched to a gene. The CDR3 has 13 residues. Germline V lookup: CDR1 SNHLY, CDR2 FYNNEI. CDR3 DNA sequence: TGTGCCAGCAGCGGGACAGTTCCTACGCCCCAGCATTTT. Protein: CASSGTVPTPQHF.

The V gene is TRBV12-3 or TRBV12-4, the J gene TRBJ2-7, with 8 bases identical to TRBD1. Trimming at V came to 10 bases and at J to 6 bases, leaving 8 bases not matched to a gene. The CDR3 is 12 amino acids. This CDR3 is CATSGTGVEQYF. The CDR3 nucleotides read TGTGCCACCTCCGGGACAGGAGTCGAGCAGTACTTC.

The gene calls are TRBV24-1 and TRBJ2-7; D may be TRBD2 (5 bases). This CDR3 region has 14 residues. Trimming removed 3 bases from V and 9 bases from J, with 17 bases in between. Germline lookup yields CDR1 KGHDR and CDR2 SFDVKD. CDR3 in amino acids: CATSDPATSEAQYF. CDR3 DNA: TGTGCCACCAGTGATCCCGCGACGTCGGAGGCGCAGTACTTC.

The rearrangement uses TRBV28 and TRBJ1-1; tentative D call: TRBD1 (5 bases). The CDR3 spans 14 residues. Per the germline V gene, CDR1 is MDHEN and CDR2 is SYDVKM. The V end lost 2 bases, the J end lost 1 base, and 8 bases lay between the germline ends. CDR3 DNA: TGTGCCAGCAGTTTAGTCAGGGCGAACACTGAAGCTTTCTTT. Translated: CASSLVRANTEAFF.

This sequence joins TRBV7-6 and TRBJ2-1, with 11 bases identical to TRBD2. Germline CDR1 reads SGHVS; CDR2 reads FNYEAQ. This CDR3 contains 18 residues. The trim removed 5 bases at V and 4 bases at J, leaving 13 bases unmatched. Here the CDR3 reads CASSPRPQLAGAYNEQFF. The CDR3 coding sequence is TGTGCCAGCAGCCCGAGACCCCAACTAGCGGGAGCGTACAATGAGCAGTTCTTC.

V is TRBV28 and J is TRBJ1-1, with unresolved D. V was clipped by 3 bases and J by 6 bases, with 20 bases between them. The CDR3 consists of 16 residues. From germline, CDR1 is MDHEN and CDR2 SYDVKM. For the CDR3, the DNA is TGTGCCAGCAGTTTCCTTATGCCTCGGGGAGAGGCTGAAGCTTTCTTT. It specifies CASSFLMPRGEAEAFF.

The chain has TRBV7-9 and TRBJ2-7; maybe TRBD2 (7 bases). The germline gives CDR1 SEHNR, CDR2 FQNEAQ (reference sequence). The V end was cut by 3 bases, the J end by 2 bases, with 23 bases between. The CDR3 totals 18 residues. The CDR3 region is CASSLLGGGVSNPYEQYF. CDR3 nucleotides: TGTGCCAGCAGCTTGTTAGGGGGAGGGGTTTCGAACCCCTACGAGCAGTACTTC.